This TCR beta chain came from a study of metastatic and nonmetastatic thyroid tumors. Study at large: Repertoires from malignant and benign thyroid patients were compared across blood and tumor or nodule tissue. General study results and limits: The study reportedly found significantly higher TCR beta diversity in malignant thyroid tumors than benign nodules, in blood and tumor.

All patients were treatment-naive before thyroid surgery. This clone was recorded a few times. Its antigen remains unknown. Germline is not matched at one junction end, which may reflect a read error. The authors' processing: Differences in CDR3 between clinicopathological groups were drawn on to build a classifier intended to discriminate distant-metastatic papillary thyroid cancer patients. TCRdb re-clonotyped the PCR reads via MiXCR. The V and J calls follow TCRdb's processing rather than the paper's. The sample contains about 27,000 clones, roughly 24% of which appear only once. The length of the CDR3 is 17 residues. The germline V gene encodes CDR1 MNHNS and CDR2 SASEGT.

Sequenced input: blood. This clonotype was obtained from a female donor with papillary thyroid cancer or a benign thyroid nodule (not recorded which). Some clones in this sample may be carry-over from other donors' samples. The chain recombines TRBV6-1 with TRBJ2-6, with 7 bases matching TRBD1. The CDR3 nucleotides read TGTGCCAGCATCAGGCTACAGGGGCCCTCTGGCGCCAACGTCCTGACTTTC. This translates into CASIRLQGPSGANVLTF.